This T cell receptor beta chain was sequenced in a study of OX40 agonist ivuxolimab in advanced cancers. Regarding the complete study: Ivuxolimab was an agonistic, fully human IgG2 monoclonal antibody directed against OX40 (CD134), a costimulatory receptor. Intravenous ivuxolimab was administered to patients every 2 weeks at six dose levels: 0.01, 0.1, 0.3, 1.5, 3 and 10 mg/kg. Of the roughly 52 dose-escalation patients, hepatocellular carcinoma was present in about 19, melanoma in approximately 15, renal cell carcinoma in 9 and head and neck cancer in 9. In the dose-escalation cohort, 70% to 85% of patients were male, and the mean age was around 60 years, with a range of 23 to 79. Prior anti-PD-1, anti-PD-L1 or anti-CTLA-4 therapy was permitted, and checkpoint inhibitors had been received by more than 35% of dose-escalation patients. Partial responses occurred in three dose-escalation patients, of whom one had hepatocellular carcinoma and two had cutaneous melanoma. The purpose of peripheral TCRbeta sequencing was to test whether ivuxolimab changed TCR sequence diversity and led to clonal T-cell expansion. The paper reports the monotherapy dose-escalation portion (N of about 56 patients) of the phase I ivuxolimab trial. The paper's findings and limits, for the study overall: After ivuxolimab, more expanded clones were found on average in CD8+ T cells than in CD4+ T cells. At doses from 0.1 to 3.0 mg/kg, clonal expansion was seen in both CD4+ and CD8+ blood T cells between baseline and week 6. Which antigens the clonally expanded peripheral T cells were specific for was not determined. In the 0.1-3.0 mg/kg groups, partial responders had among the lowest normalized peripheral clonal expansion, particularly in CD8+ T cells. Low levels of normalized T-cell clonal expansion were also seen in some nonresponding patients.

Patients with a history of autoimmune disease or receiving systemic immunosuppression were excluded from the trial. Peripheral blood for TCR sequencing was drawn from every dose cohort at baseline, at cycle 4 day 1 and at cycle 7 day 1. The samples were taken from a phase I, first-in-human, multicenter, open-label dose-escalation trial of ivuxolimab. Adults with locally advanced or metastatic melanoma, renal cell, hepatocellular, or head and neck squamous cell carcinoma were enrolled in the trial. Before TCR sequencing, CD4+ T cells and CD8+ T cells were sorted from peripheral blood as separate populations. Genomic DNA was isolated from the sorted cells so that the TCRbeta CDR3 region could be sequenced. The immunoSEQ Assay was used to sequence the TCRbeta CDR3 regions. TCRdb obtained this table from immuneACCESS and retained in-frame rearrangements with V and J assigned. These tables miss some clones; where compared with another copy, unresolved V genes account for less than half of the shortfall, and the remainder is unexplained. The sample profile shows about 93,000 clones; approximately 94% of them were found once. The ten largest clones represent approximately 2.9% of the sample.

V is clipped by 5 bases and J by 0 bases, and the sequence between their germline boundaries is 15 bases long. Per the germline V gene (reference sequence), SGHKS is the CDR1 and YYEKEE is the CDR2. Including cysteine and phenylalanine, the CDR3 has 15 amino acids. This entry keeps only the CDR3 DNA: 45 bases, framed from base 1. As for this clone: Its specific antigen is unknown. No base-level quality is on record; no much larger clone is a single base apart.

Sequencing used CD4+ or CD8+ T cells sorted from blood, obtained in a trial of the OX40 agonist ivuxolimab. The chain joins TRBV5-5 to TRBJ2-7, and possibly TRBD2, on 6 matching bases. The receptor's source is an adult with an advanced solid tumor such as melanoma, head and neck, liver or kidney cancer. The nucleotide sequence is TGTGCCAGCAGACCCCGGGACTGGGGCTCCTACGAGCAGTACTTC. It specifies CASRPRDWGSYEQYF.